These T cell receptor beta chains were read from a single sample in a study of tumor-infiltrating lymphocytes in localized non-small cell lung cancer. The table came from immunoSEQ multiplex PCR; TCRdb's copy has only in-frame clones and leaves some out. The sample comprises approximately 15,000 clones, more than 75% of which are singletons, and about 9.4% rests with the top ten. Sample: uninvolved lung tissue not adjacent to the tumor. Receptor source: a human donor with non-small cell lung cancer. Each CDR3 is given with its conserved first and last residue. The order of the fields is CDR3 DNA, CDR3 protein, D gene, clone size, J gene, V gene. The D gene is left open where the match is weak. Only part of the rows carry a size: once, few, many, or a class if the clone is expanded.

cdr3_nt: TGTGCCAGCAGCCAAGACGCAGGTGACACTGAAGCTTTCTTT
cdr3_aa: CASSQDAGDTEAFF
d_call: NA
clone_size: NA
j_call: TRBJ1-1
v_call: TRBV4-2

cdr3_nt: TGTGCCAGCAGCGTTTCGGCGGGAAGGACCTACGAGCAGTACTTC
cdr3_aa: CASSVSAGRTYEQYF
d_call: NA
clone_size: NA
j_call: TRBJ2-7
v_call: TRBV9

cdr3_nt: TGTGCCAGTCAGGGTTCGGTAGCGGGATCCTACGAGCAGTACTTC
cdr3_aa: CASQGSVAGSYEQYF
d_call: TRBD2
clone_size: NA
j_call: TRBJ2-7
v_call: TRBV6-1

cdr3_nt: TGTGCCAGCAGTGACATAGCGGGGGGCACAGATACGCAGTATTTT
cdr3_aa: CASSDIAGGTDTQYF
d_call: TRBD2
clone_size: NA
j_call: TRBJ2-3
v_call: TRBV2

cdr3_nt: TGCGCCAGCAGCTTGGAGGGAAACACCATATATTTT
cdr3_aa: CASSLEGNTIYF
d_call: NA
clone_size: few
j_call: TRBJ1-3
v_call: TRBV5-1

cdr3_nt: TGCGCCAGCAGCCAAGTACAGGCTCCCTACGAGCAGTACTTC
cdr3_aa: CASSQVQAPYEQYF
d_call: NA
clone_size: NA
j_call: TRBJ2-7
v_call: TRBV4-1

cdr3_nt: TGTGCCAGCAAGCCCAAGCTGGGGTTCGAGCAGTACTTC
cdr3_aa: CASKPKLGFEQYF
d_call: NA
clone_size: NA
j_call: TRBJ2-7
v_call: TRBV2

cdr3_nt: TGTGCCAGCAGTCCCCCTGGGGACTATGGCTACACCTTC
cdr3_aa: CASSPPGDYGYTF
d_call: NA
clone_size: once
j_call: TRBJ1-2
v_call: TRBV2

cdr3_nt: TGTGCCAGCAGCCTCCCGGGACAGGGGAAAGCTTTCTTT
cdr3_aa: CASSLPGQGKAFF
d_call: TRBD1
clone_size: NA
j_call: TRBJ1-1
v_call: TRBV6-1

cdr3_nt: TGTGCCAGCAGTGATACTAACGCTCAGTACTTC
cdr3_aa: CASSDTNAQYF
d_call: NA
clone_size: NA
j_call: TRBJ2-7
v_call: TRBV6-5

cdr3_nt: TGTGCCAGCAGTCCGCGGACCTTCCAAACGGGGGAGCAGTACTTC
cdr3_aa: CASSPRTFQTGEQYF
d_call: NA
clone_size: NA
j_call: TRBJ2-7
v_call: TRBV28

cdr3_nt: TGTGCCAGTAGTATAGGTCTCACCTACAATGAGCAGTTCTTC
cdr3_aa: CASSIGLTYNEQFF
d_call: NA
clone_size: NA
j_call: TRBJ2-1
v_call: TRBV19

cdr3_nt: TGTGCCAGCAGCTTAGTCAAAGGGGGCGGATACACCATATATTTT
cdr3_aa: CASSLVKGGGYTIYF
d_call: TRBD1
clone_size: NA
j_call: TRBJ1-3
v_call: TRBV7-9

cdr3_nt: TGTGCCAGTAGTACCTGGACAGGACTGAACACTGAAGCTTTCTTT
cdr3_aa: CASSTWTGLNTEAFF
d_call: TRBD1
clone_size: few
j_call: TRBJ1-1
v_call: TRBV19

cdr3_nt: TGTGCCAGTAGTTGGGGTGGCGCTGAAGCTTTCTTT
cdr3_aa: CASSWGGAEAFF
d_call: NA
clone_size: NA
j_call: TRBJ1-1
v_call: TRBV19

cdr3_nt: TGCGCCAGCAGAGGGACGGTGAACACTGAAGCTTTCTTT
cdr3_aa: CASRGTVNTEAFF
d_call: NA
clone_size: NA
j_call: TRBJ1-1
v_call: TRBV5-1

cdr3_nt: TGTGCCAGCAGCACTAGGACTAGCGGGAGAGACGAGCAGTACTTC
cdr3_aa: CASSTRTSGRDEQYF
d_call: TRBD2
clone_size: NA
j_call: TRBJ2-7
v_call: TRBV5-4

cdr3_nt: TGTGCCAGCTCACCGGACTACAATGAGCAGTTCTTC
cdr3_aa: CASSPDYNEQFF
d_call: NA
clone_size: few
j_call: TRBJ2-1
v_call: TRBV18

cdr3_nt: TGTGCCAGCAGTGAAGCGGGAGGGGTCCATGAGCAGTTCTTC
cdr3_aa: CASSEAGGVHEQFF
d_call: TRBD2
clone_size: NA
j_call: TRBJ2-1
v_call: TRBV2

cdr3_nt: TGTGCCAGCTCACCTACCGGGACAGGGGATGGCTACACCTTC
cdr3_aa: CASSPTGTGDGYTF
d_call: TRBD1
clone_size: NA
j_call: TRBJ1-2
v_call: TRBV18

cdr3_nt: TGTGCCAGCAGTAAGACTAGCGGGAGGTACTACGAGCAGTACTTC
cdr3_aa: CASSKTSGRYYEQYF
d_call: TRBD2
clone_size: NA
j_call: TRBJ2-7
v_call: TRBV6-6

cdr3_nt: TGTGCCAGCAGCCTAAAAGGCGGGAGCTCCTACGAGCAGTACTTC
cdr3_aa: CASSLKGGSSYEQYF
d_call: TRBD2
clone_size: NA
j_call: TRBJ2-7
v_call: TRBV9

cdr3_nt: TGTGCCAGCAGTTATTCAGGGGCTGGGGCCAACGTCCTGACTTTC
cdr3_aa: CASSYSGAGANVLTF
d_call: NA
clone_size: NA
j_call: TRBJ2-6
v_call: TRBV27

cdr3_nt: TGCGCCAGCAGCTTGGGAAGTATTAGCTCCTACAATGAGCAGTTCTTC
cdr3_aa: CASSLGSISSYNEQFF
d_call: NA
clone_size: once
j_call: TRBJ2-1
v_call: TRBV5-1

cdr3_nt: TGTGCCAGCAGCTTATCGGCTAGCGGCTACGAGCAGTACTTC
cdr3_aa: CASSLSASGYEQYF
d_call: TRBD2
clone_size: NA
j_call: TRBJ2-7
v_call: TRBV7-2

cdr3_nt: TGTGCCAGTAGTATGACGGGGACACCTAACTATGGCTACACCTTC
cdr3_aa: CASSMTGTPNYGYTF
d_call: NA
clone_size: once
j_call: TRBJ1-2
v_call: TRBV19

cdr3_nt: TGTGCCAGCAGGTTTTCCCGTTACACTGAAGCTTTCTTT
cdr3_aa: CASRFSRYTEAFF
d_call: NA
clone_size: NA
j_call: TRBJ1-1
v_call: TRBV27

cdr3_nt: TGTGCCACCCGGCGGGGCGCGAATAATGAGCAGTTCTTC
cdr3_aa: CATRRGANNEQFF
d_call: NA
clone_size: NA
j_call: TRBJ2-1
v_call: TRBV2

cdr3_nt: TGTGCCAGCAGTGAATTTCTGAGACAGCCCCAGCATTTT
cdr3_aa: CASSEFLRQPQHF
d_call: NA
clone_size: NA
j_call: TRBJ1-5
v_call: TRBV6-1

cdr3_nt: TGTGCCAGTAGTATCGCCTGGAACCCCTGGAACGAGCAGTACTTC
cdr3_aa: CASSIAWNPWNEQYF
d_call: NA
clone_size: NA
j_call: TRBJ2-7
v_call: TRBV19

cdr3_nt: TGCGCCAGCAGCTTGGTGCCCGGGACAGGGTTTTCCGGGGAGCTGTTTTTT
cdr3_aa: CASSLVPGTGFSGELFF
d_call: TRBD1
clone_size: NA
j_call: TRBJ2-2
v_call: TRBV5-1

cdr3_nt: TGTGCCAGCAGTGTCCGGGGCACCGGGGAGCTGTTTTTT
cdr3_aa: CASSVRGTGELFF
d_call: NA
clone_size: NA
j_call: TRBJ2-2
v_call: TRBV6-1

cdr3_nt: TGCGCCAGCAGCCCCGGACTAGCGGGCCCCACAGATACGCAGTATTTT
cdr3_aa: CASSPGLAGPTDTQYF
d_call: TRBD2
clone_size: NA
j_call: TRBJ2-3
v_call: TRBV5-1

cdr3_nt: TGTGCCAGCAGTACTCCGGGACAGGGAGGGACCGGGGAGCTGTTTTTT
cdr3_aa: CASSTPGQGGTGELFF
d_call: TRBD1
clone_size: NA
j_call: TRBJ2-2
v_call: TRBV28

cdr3_nt: TGTGCCAGCAGCTTAGGAGTTACGGTGGCATGGCAAGAGACCCAGTACTTC
cdr3_aa: CASSLGVTVAWQETQYF
d_call: NA
clone_size: few
j_call: TRBJ2-5
v_call: TRBV7-2

cdr3_nt: TGTGCCTGGAGTGACACCGGGACGGACATAAACACTGAAGCTTTCTTT
cdr3_aa: CAWSDTGTDINTEAFF
d_call: NA
clone_size: once
j_call: TRBJ1-1
v_call: TRBV30

cdr3_nt: TGTGCCAGTAGTATGCGGGAGGGCCCTGATACGCAGTATTTT
cdr3_aa: CASSMREGPDTQYF
d_call: TRBD2
clone_size: NA
j_call: TRBJ2-3
v_call: TRBV19

cdr3_nt: TGTGCCAGCAGCCCTAGCGGACCCTCCTACAATGAGCAGTTCTTC
cdr3_aa: CASSPSGPSYNEQFF
d_call: TRBD2
clone_size: NA
j_call: TRBJ2-1
v_call: TRBV14

cdr3_nt: TGCGCCAGCAGCCGTACCTCGGGACAGGAAATCGAGCAGTACTTC
cdr3_aa: CASSRTSGQEIEQYF
d_call: TRBD1
clone_size: NA
j_call: TRBJ2-7
v_call: TRBV4-1

cdr3_nt: TGTGCCAGCAGCTTAGTGTGGGGGCGGGGGAGCTCCTACGAGCAGTACTTC
cdr3_aa: CASSLVWGRGSSYEQYF
d_call: NA
clone_size: NA
j_call: TRBJ2-7
v_call: TRBV11-2

cdr3_nt: TGTGCCAGCAGCGTTGACAGGGGGCTGAGGGGCTACACCTTC
cdr3_aa: CASSVDRGLRGYTF
d_call: TRBD1
clone_size: NA
j_call: TRBJ1-2
v_call: TRBV7-2

cdr3_nt: TGTGCCAGCAGCTTAGGTAGCGGGAGAGGATCAGATACGCAGTATTTT
cdr3_aa: CASSLGSGRGSDTQYF
d_call: TRBD2
clone_size: NA
j_call: TRBJ2-3
v_call: TRBV11-3

cdr3_nt: TGTGCCAGCAGTGTCCCGGGACAGACGAACACTGAAGCTTTCTTT
cdr3_aa: CASSVPGQTNTEAFF
d_call: TRBD1
clone_size: NA
j_call: TRBJ1-1
v_call: TRBV25-1

cdr3_nt: TGTGCCAGCAGTTTTAAGCCTCCCTACGAGCAGTACTTC
cdr3_aa: CASSFKPPYEQYF
d_call: NA
clone_size: NA
j_call: TRBJ2-7
v_call: TRBV27

cdr3_nt: TGTGCCAGCAGCCCCCGAAACGGTCAAACGCAGTATTTT
cdr3_aa: CASSPRNGQTQYF
d_call: NA
clone_size: NA
j_call: TRBJ2-3
v_call: TRBV4-2

cdr3_nt: TGTGCCAGCAGCTTAGACCGGTTCTTAGGAGCTACAGATACGCAGTATTTT
cdr3_aa: CASSLDRFLGATDTQYF
d_call: NA
clone_size: NA
j_call: TRBJ2-3
v_call: TRBV11-2

cdr3_nt: TGTGCCAGCAGTTATCAGATCTGGGGACTAGCGGGAGTAGTGAGGAACGAGCAGTACTTC
cdr3_aa: CASSYQIWGLAGVVRNEQYF
d_call: TRBD2
clone_size: NA
j_call: TRBJ2-7
v_call: TRBV28

cdr3_nt: TGTGCCAGCAGCTTGGCCTTAGTCCTGGACTATGGCTACACCTTC
cdr3_aa: CASSLALVLDYGYTF
d_call: NA
clone_size: medium-sized
j_call: TRBJ1-2
v_call: TRBV5-6

cdr3_nt: TGTGCCAGCAGTGTTAGGCGGGAATCCCCTTATGAGCAGTTCTTC
cdr3_aa: CASSVRRESPYEQFF
d_call: NA
clone_size: NA
j_call: TRBJ2-1
v_call: TRBV2

cdr3_nt: TGTGCCAGCAGCGTACAAGGGGACCCCTACGAGCAGTACTTC
cdr3_aa: CASSVQGDPYEQYF
d_call: NA
clone_size: NA
j_call: TRBJ2-7
v_call: TRBV9

cdr3_nt: TGCGCCAGCAGCTTGGAGCCTAGCGGTCCTACCTACGAGCAGTACTTC
cdr3_aa: CASSLEPSGPTYEQYF
d_call: TRBD2
clone_size: NA
j_call: TRBJ2-7
v_call: TRBV5-1